Each of the 32 T cell receptor beta chains below was sequenced from the same sample in a study of blood T cell repertoires in COVID-19. Some clones are missing from TCRdb's copy, which holds only in-frame ones; the method was immunoSEQ multiplex PCR. The sample consists of fewer than 85,000 clones, 88% of them appearing once. Sequenced material: peripheral blood. The receptors shown here come from a human donor in a cohort sampled during active COVID-19.

The sample holds one count of this clone. The genes are TRBV7-2 and TRBJ2-5; 8 positions agree with TRBD1. Germline V gene data show CDR1 as SGHTA and CDR2 as FQGNSA. CDR3 length equals 14 residues. Unmatched junction bases numbered 7, after V lost 5 bases and J lost 5 bases. In nucleotides, the CDR3 is TGTGCCAGCAGCCGTAATGGACAGGGCGAGACCCAGTACTTC. Translation: CASSRNGQGETQYF.

The chain uses TRBV19 and TRBJ1-1; D not certain. CDR3 length: 12 amino acids. In germline, CDR1 is LNHDA, CDR2 SQIVND (reference sequence). The V and J ends lost 9 bases and 1 base respectively, with 9 bases between them. In DNA, the CDR3 is TGTGCCAGCGGGTCTGGGAACACTGAAGCTTTCTTT. This translates into CASGSGNTEAFF.

The chain couples TRBV13 to TRBJ2-5; the D gene is possibly TRBD1 (6 bases). The ends were cut back, 6 bases at V and 1 base at J, with 15 bases in the middle. The germline gives CDR1 PRHDT, CDR2 FYEKMQ (reference sequence). This CDR3 has 15 residues. Here the CDR3 DNA reads TGTGCCAGCAGATATAGGCGACAGGCCCAAGAGACCCAGTACTTC. This codes for CASRYRRQAQETQYF.

This clone was detected only a few times. The chain is built from TRBV7-6 and TRBJ1-6; 8 nucleotides align to TRBD1. This CDR3 region has 15 residues. V was clipped by 6 bases and J by 9 bases; unmatched bases: 10. CDR1 is SGHVS and CDR2 is FNYEAQ in the germline V gene. CDR3 loop: CASRQMTGVSSPLHF. In DNA form, the CDR3 reads TGTGCCAGCAGACAAATGACAGGGGTCAGTTCACCCCTCCACTTT.

The V and J genes are TRBV6-1 and TRBJ1-4; unclear D gene. This CDR3 comprises 16 residues. Germline lookup yields CDR1 MNHNS and CDR2 SASEGT. V was cut by 2 bases and J by 7 bases, with 17 bases left in between. The CDR3 DNA reads TGTGCCAGCAGTGAACCCCCCGCCCCGCCGGGTGAAAAACTGTTTTTT. Its protein product is CASSEPPAPPGEKLFF.

The gene calls are TRBV6-5 and TRBJ1-3; a weak D match, TRBD1 (5 bases). CDR3 size: 16 residues. V dropped 4 bases and J dropped 3 bases, with 16 bases sitting between them. Looked up from germline, CDR1 is MNHEY and CDR2 is SVGAGI. As DNA, the CDR3 is TGTGCCAGCAGTTCATACCTGACGGGGGGTGGAAACACCATATATTTT. Its protein product is CASSSYLTGGGNTIYF.

This rearrangement joins TRBV29-1 to TRBJ2-3; 7 nucleotides align to TRBD2. J lost 2 bases, V lost 7 bases, and 9 bases had no gene match. The CDR3 length is 14 residues. Looked up from germline, CDR1 is SQVTM and CDR2 is ANQGSEA. The CDR3 is CSGGYGGVTDTQYF. The CDR3 DNA is TGCAGCGGCGGTTATGGGGGGGTCACAGATACGCAGTATTTT.

The gene calls are TRBV5-1 and TRBJ2-3; the D gene is possibly TRBD1 (5 bases). The V gene's germline CDR1 is SGHRS and CDR2 YFSETQ. Trimming stripped 4 bases from V and 0 bases from J, with 21 bases between. The CDR3 is made up of 18 amino acids. The CDR3 region has the DNA TGCGCCAGCAGCCTAACACCCTCCAGGGCGCTCAGCACAGATACGCAGTATTTT. Its protein is CASSLTPSRALSTDTQYF.

Of note for this clone: This specimen includes other DNA sequences encoding the same CDR3. The chain links TRBV5-1 to TRBJ1-5; 7 nucleotides line up with TRBD1. Germline trimming cut 1 base from V and 5 bases from J; bases unmatched to any gene: 0. The germline CDR1 and CDR2 sequences are SGHRS and YFSETQ. CDR3 size: 13 residues. The CDR3 bases are TGCGCCAGCAGCTTGACAGGGGATCAGCCCCAGCATTTT. Encoded protein: CASSLTGDQPQHF.

The chain joins TRBV29-1 to TRBJ2-5; 9 nucleotides match TRBD1. The V gene end was trimmed by 6 bases and the J gene end by 2 bases; junction bases not matched to a gene: 4. CDR3 length: 13 residues. Germline lookup yields CDR1 SQVTM and CDR2 ANQGSEA. DNA for the CDR3: TGCAGCGTCCTCGGGACAGGGCAAGAGACCCAGTACTTC. This gives the protein CSVLGTGQETQYF.

Only one count was recorded for this clone. The chain recombines TRBV5-8 with TRBJ1-5; no clear D gene. The CDR3 sequence is 15 residues long. The V and J ends lost 3 bases and 4 bases respectively, with 14 bases between them. Germline-derived CDR1 and CDR2 are SGHTS and YDEGEE. Here the CDR3 reads CASSSWEGGNQPQHF. DNA of the CDR3: TGTGCCAGCAGCTCCTGGGAGGGCGGGAATCAGCCCCAGCATTTT.

The chain links TRBV10-3 to TRBJ2-7; 8 bases agree with TRBD1. The CDR3 extends over 17 amino acids. Germline V gene lookup returns CDR1 ENHRY and CDR2 SYGVKD. V was pared by 4 bases and J by 1 base, with 12 bases of the junction left unmatched. This chain's CDR3 is CAISGETVGQGSYEQYF. The CDR3 nucleotides read TGTGCCATCAGTGGAGAGACAGTAGGACAGGGATCCTACGAGCAGTACTTC.

The V gene is TRBV2, the J gene TRBJ2-5; a weak D match, TRBD1 (6 bases). V lost 2 bases and J 2 bases, leaving 9 bases between the germline ends. This CDR3 spans 14 amino acids. The germline CDR1 and CDR2 sequences are SNHLY and FYNNEI. This chain's CDR3 is CASSEFGQQETQYF. The CDR3 DNA follows: TGTGCCAGCAGTGAATTCGGACAGCAAGAGACCCAGTACTTC.

The rearrangement joins TRBV9 to TRBJ2-5; D might be TRBD1 (6 bases). The germline gives CDR1 SGDLS, CDR2 YYNGEE. V was pared by 0 bases and J by 2 bases, with 26 bases between. The CDR3 runs to 20 residues. In DNA form, the CDR3 reads TGTGCCAGCAGCGTAGGCCCCGGGACAACCTACTTGGCGGTACAAGAGACCCAGTACTTC. Encoded protein: CASSVGPGTTYLAVQETQYF.

This sequence joins TRBV5-6 and TRBJ1-2, with D perhaps matching TRBD1 (5 bases). Germline assignment: CDR1 SGHDT and CDR2 YYEEEE. The CDR3 consists of 15 residues. V was cut by 0 bases and J by 5 bases, with 14 bases left in between. The chain's CDR3 is CASSLAQDFLYGYTF. The CDR3 DNA sequence: TGTGCCAGCAGCTTGGCACAGGATTTCTTATATGGCTACACCTTC. Complete variable domain (other parts from reference TRBV5-6 and TRBJ1-2): DAGVTQSPTHLIKTRGQQVTLRCSPKSGHDTVSWYQQALGQGPQFIFQYYEEEERQRGNFPDRFSGHQFPNYSSELNVNALLLGDSALYLCASSLAQDFLYGYTFGSGTRLTVV.

The chain has TRBV29-1 and TRBJ2-7; TRBD1 might be the D (6 bases). CDR1 SQVTM and CDR2 ANQGSEA come from the germline V gene. V lost 4 bases and J lost 3, with 10 bases in between. The CDR3 spans 12 residues. This CDR3 reads CSVGVTGYEQYF. The CDR3 nucleotides are TGCAGCGTTGGCGTGACAGGCTACGAGCAGTACTTC.

The chain uses TRBV4-2 and TRBJ1-5; D is possibly TRBD1 (5 bases). Germline V lookup: CDR1 LGHNA, CDR2 YNFKEQ. There are 17 residues in the CDR3. Trimming left V 1 base short and J 2 bases short, with 15 bases between. CDR3 in amino acids: CASSQGIAGLGNQPQHF. CDR3 DNA sequence: TGTGCCAGCAGCCAAGGAATTGCAGGGTTGGGCAATCAGCCCCAGCATTTT.

The chain carries TRBV5-1 and TRBJ1-1; 9 bases are shared with TRBD1. Germline V gene lookup returns CDR1 SGHRS and CDR2 YFSETQ. The trim removed 0 bases at V and 4 bases at J, leaving 4 bases unmatched. The CDR3 has 15 residues. In DNA form, the CDR3 reads TGCGCCAGCAGCTTGGGACAGGGGGTGGCCACTGAAGCTTTCTTT. This translates into CASSLGQGVATEAFF.

In DNA, the CDR3 is TGTGCCAGCAGCTTGGCGGGGGGCCGGGACATCAGCGAGCAGTACTTC. It yields the protein CASSLAGGRDISEQYF. J is TRBJ2-7 and V is TRBV5-4; the D gene is possibly TRBD2 (7 bases). V shed 0 bases and J shed 6 bases, with 19 bases lying between them. Germline-derived CDR1 and CDR2 are SGHNT and YYREEE (reference sequence). CDR3 size: 16 residues.

This clone has only one observation. CDR3 sequence: CAALGATGTGGEETQYF. The CDR3 DNA is TGTGCCGCGCTGGGGGCAACCGGGACAGGGGGCGAAGAGACCCAGTACTTC. The chain has TRBV28 and TRBJ2-5; 12 nucleotides line up with TRBD1. CDR1 and CDR2 from the germline V gene are MDHEN and SYDVKM. J was trimmed by 3 bases and V by 11 bases; bases with no gene match: 16. CDR3 length: 17 residues.

This chain uses TRBV5-6 with TRBJ1-1, with TRBD1 matching 7 bases. The CDR3 runs 14 residues. The germline V gene encodes CDR1 SGHDT and CDR2 YYEEEE. The V and J ends lost 2 bases and 9 bases, in that order; junction bases with no gene match: 10. The CDR3 DNA sequence: TGTGCCAGCAGCTTCCGACAGGGTTGGTCTAAAGCTTTCTTT. Amino acids: CASSFRQGWSKAFF.

The chain is built from TRBV5-5 and TRBJ2-6, with 11 positions matching TRBD2. CDR3 size: 19 residues. After removal of 2 bases from V and 2 bases from J, the junction contained 9 bases not matched to a gene. Germline V gene sequence: CDR1 SGHKS, CDR2 YYEKEE (reference sequence). CDR3 sequence (DNA): TGTGCCAGCAGCTTCGTTTTGCCTAGCGGGGGGACTGGGGCCAACGTCCTGACTTTC. Translation gives CASSFVLPSGGTGANVLTF.

The chain has TRBV9 and TRBJ2-1; 12 nucleotides agree with TRBD1. Looked up from germline, CDR1 is SGDLS and CDR2 is YYNGEE. J lost 5 bases, V lost 0 bases, and 3 bases had no gene match. The CDR3 has 16 residues. The CDR3 sequence: CASSVGGQGADNEQFF. The CDR3 DNA sequence: TGTGCCAGCAGCGTAGGGGGACAGGGGGCCGACAATGAGCAGTTCTTC.

This rearrangement joins TRBV29-1 to TRBJ1-2; D perhaps matches TRBD1 (6 bases). The CDR3 has 14 residues. Germline V lookup: CDR1 SQVTM, CDR2 ANQGSEA. V was shortened by 4 bases and J by 2 bases, with 14 bases between the two germline ends. CDR3 DNA sequence: TGCAGCGTTGCTGCGACAGGAGGAAACTATGGCTACACCTTC. It encodes CSVAATGGNYGYTF. The whole variable domain, remainder taken from reference TRBV29-1 and TRBJ1-2, is SAVISQKPSRDICQRGTSLTIQCQVDSQVTMMFWYRQQPGQSLTLIATANQGSEATYESGFVIDKFPISRPNLTFSTLTVSNMSPEDSSIYLCSVAATGGNYGYTFGSGTRLTVV.

The chain has TRBV6-5 and TRBJ2-2; 8 positions agree with TRBD1. From germline, CDR1 is MNHEY and CDR2 SVGAGI. V lost 6 bases and J lost 4; bases outside the gene matches: 7. This CDR3 contains 15 residues. The CDR3, as DNA: TGTGCCAGCAGCCGGATGGACAGGGTCACCGGGGAGCTGTTTTTT. Amino acids: CASSRMDRVTGELFF.

The rearrangement joins TRBV5-1 to TRBJ2-3; the D gene is possibly TRBD1 (5 bases). V dropped 2 bases and J dropped 2 bases, with 9 bases sitting between them. Per germline, CDR1 SGHRS and CDR2 YFSETQ. The CDR3 covers 14 residues. The CDR3 DNA follows: TGCGCCAGCAGCTTATGGGGCCTCACAGATACGCAGTATTTT. As protein: CASSLWGLTDTQYF.

This clone was counted once. The rearrangement links TRBV2 to TRBJ2-2; TRBD2 matches 9 bases. This CDR3 comprises 15 residues. Germline V gene sequence: CDR1 SNHLY, CDR2 FYNNEI. V lost 8 bases and J lost 1; bases outside the gene matches: 5. Here the CDR3 reads CASLERGENTGELFF. The CDR3 nucleotides are TGTGCCAGCCTAGAGCGGGGGGAGAACACCGGGGAGCTGTTTTTT.

The chain recombines TRBV6-5 with TRBJ1-2; 9 nucleotides line up with TRBD1. With V trimmed by 7 bases and J by 6 bases, 9 bases remained unmatched. Germline loops: CDR1 MNHEY, CDR2 SVGAGI. The CDR3 extends over 14 amino acids. CDR3 sequence reads: CASTIIQGAHGYTF. In DNA form, the CDR3 reads TGTGCCAGCACTATTATACAGGGGGCACATGGCTACACCTTC.

V usage is TRBV4-1 and J usage is TRBJ1-1; D is unclear. CDR3 length: 15 residues. The germline CDR1 and CDR2 sequences are MGHRA and YSYEKL. V shed 0 bases and J shed 1 base, with 9 bases lying between them. This chain's CDR3 is CASSQEYGENTEAFF. Here the CDR3 DNA reads TGCGCCAGCAGCCAAGAGTACGGGGAGAACACTGAAGCTTTCTTT.

The gene calls are TRBV6-5 and TRBJ1-2, with 7 bases that match TRBD1. Germline V gives CDR1 MNHEY, CDR2 SVGAGI. The CDR3 is 14 amino acids. With 6 bases clipped from V and 2 bases from J, the junction kept 6 bases outside the gene matches. The CDR3 region is CASRRGGQNYGYTF. CDR3 DNA: TGTGCCAGCAGGCGAGGGGGACAGAACTATGGCTACACCTTC.

Only a few counts were recorded for this clone. The chain recombines TRBV7-3 with TRBJ1-2; maybe TRBD1 (5 bases). The CDR3 covers 13 residues. CDR1 is SGHTA, CDR2 FQGTGA, per germline. The V end lost 5 bases, the J end lost 2 bases, and 9 bases lay between the germline ends. CDR3 nucleotide sequence: TGTGCCAGCAGCGCGGACACCAACTATGGCTACACCTTC. Its translation: CASSADTNYGYTF. Full variable domain (missing parts from reference TRBV7-3 and TRBJ1-2): GAGVSQTPSNKVTEKGKYVELRCDPISGHTALYWYRQSLGQGPEFLIYFQGTGAADDSGLPNDRFFAVRPEGSVSTLKIQRTERGDSAVYLCASSADTNYGYTFGSGTRLTVV.

The CDR3 loop is CASSPSNSGNTIYF. CDR3 sequence (DNA): TGTGCCAGCTCACCATCTAACTCTGGAAACACCATATATTTT. This sequence joins TRBV18 and TRBJ1-3; unclear D gene. This CDR3 has 14 residues. Germline values: CDR1 KGHSH, CDR2 LQKENI. Trimming removed 2 bases from V and 0 bases from J, with 5 bases in between. The full variable domain, rest sourced from reference TRBV18 and TRBJ1-3, is NAGVMQNPRHLVRRRGQEARLRCSPMKGHSHVYWYRQLPEEGLKFMVYLQKENIIDESGMPKERFSAEFPKEGPSILRIQQVVRGDSAAYFCASSPSNSGNTIYFGEGSWLTVV.